These T cell receptor beta chains were read from a single sample in a study of CD8 T cells in ankylosing spondylitis. From the 5' RACE reads, TCRdb called clonotypes with MiXCR, one entry per CDR3 protein. The table records a few hundred thousand distinct CDR3 sequences, roughly 20% of them present only once. The sequenced material came from blood, either unsorted or a sorted T cell fraction (not recorded which). The receptors derive from a male donor with ankylosing spondylitis or in good health (not recorded which). Each CDR3 is given with its conserved first and last residue. Fields, in order: J gene, clone size, V gene, D gene, CDR3 DNA, CDR3 protein. D genes are given only for firm matches. Clone size is not always given. Where it is, it says once, few, many or a class for expanded clones.

>TRBJ2-3|many|TRBV5-1|NA
TGCGCCAGCAGCTTGACACAAGTTAGCACAGATACGCAGTATTTT
CASSLTQVSTDTQYF
>TRBJ2-1|many|TRBV29-1|NA
TGCAGCGTTGAGGTCAGGGTCTACAATGAGCAGTTCTTC
CSVEVRVYNEQFF
>TRBJ1-2|NA|TRBV29-1|TRBD1
TGCAGCGTTACCGACAGGGATCAAGGCTACACCTTC
CSVTDRDQGYTF
>TRBJ2-3|NA|TRBV12-3/TRBV12-4|NA
TGTGCCAGCAGTCGCGCAGGGGCGCTGAGACTTAGCACAGATACGCAGTATTTT
CASSRAGALRLSTDTQYF
>TRBJ1-5|NA|TRBV7-8|NA
TGTGCCAGCAGCTTACGGACAGACCCTCATAGCAATCAGCCCCAGCATTTT
CASSLRTDPHSNQPQHF
>TRBJ2-5|many|TRBV20-1|TRBD2
TGCAGTGCCCCCTGGGGCGGGAGCGGGCTTCGAGAGGCCCAGTACTTC
CSAPWGGSGLREAQYF
>TRBJ1-5|NA|TRBV4-1|NA
TGCGCCAGCAGCCAAGCAAGCGGGGGGACGAGCAATCAGCCCCAGCATTTT
CASSQASGGTSNQPQHF
>TRBJ1-5|few|TRBV12-3/TRBV12-4|NA
TGTGCCAGCAGTTCTCAGGGAGGATGGCAGCCCCAGCATTTT
CASSSQGGWQPQHF
>TRBJ2-5|NA|TRBV5-1|TRBD2
TGCGCCAGCAGCTCACTAGCGTCGGGAGAGACCCAGTACTTC
CASSSLASGETQYF
>TRBJ2-1|NA|TRBV27|NA
TGTGCCAGCAGTTATGGGCTAGCTTTCAATGAGCAGTTCTTC
CASSYGLAFNEQFF
>TRBJ2-3|NA|TRBV7-6|TRBD2
TGTGCCAGCAGCCCTCAAGCGGGGGGGCCTCAAGATACGCAGTATTTT
CASSPQAGGPQDTQYF
>TRBJ2-3|NA|TRBV7-2|NA
TGTGCCAGCAGCTTAGCTAGGCGGCGTACGCAGTATTTT
CASSLARRRTQYF
>TRBJ2-2|few|TRBV12-3/TRBV12-4|NA
TGTGCCAGCAGCAACGCCGGGACACAAGGGCCCGGGGAGCTGTTTTTT
CASSNAGTQGPGELFF
>TRBJ2-3|few|TRBV12-3/TRBV12-4|NA
TGTGCCAGTCAGGGTAGCGCAGATACGCAGTATTTT
CASQGSADTQYF
>TRBJ2-5|NA|TRBV10-1|TRBD1
TGCGCCAGCAGTGAGTCGACGGGGACAGGGGTGGCGGAGACCCAGTACTTC
CASSESTGTGVAETQYF
>TRBJ2-5|many|TRBV11-2|NA
TGTGCCAGCAGCTTTTACAGTCAAGAGACCCAGTACTTC
CASSFYSQETQYF
>TRBJ1-1|NA|TRBV9|NA
TGTGCCAGCAGCCCCCGTCTAGGGCTAAACACTGAAGCTTTCTTT
CASSPRLGLNTEAFF
>TRBJ2-1|many|TRBV20-1|NA
TGCAGTGCCCCCGGTGGGGGTGGGTACAATGAGCAGTTCTTC
CSAPGGGGYNEQFF
>TRBJ1-1|few|TRBV12-3/TRBV12-4|NA
TGTGCCAGCAGTTGGTCTACGGGCGAAGCTTTCTTT
CASSWSTGEAFF
>TRBJ1-4|many|TRBV6-6|TRBD1
TGTGCCAGCAGGGACAGGGGCGGTGAAAAACTGTTTTTT
CASRDRGGEKLFF